Sequencing of this T cell receptor (beta chain) was carried out in a study of human T cells and chemical hapten exposure. Time point of the sample: patch test 3, about 24 weeks after DPC sensitization. Specified treatment: therapeutic diphenylcyclopropenone sensitization with weekly scalp DPC. Germline CDR1 reads DFQATT; CDR2 reads SNEGSKA (reference sequence). The CDR3 is 10 amino acids. Between the trimmed V and J ends, which lost 3 bases and 3 bases, there was a span of 3 bases. TCRdb reanalysed the RACE reads using MiXCR and keeps one entry per CDR3 protein. The sample carries roughly 100,000 distinct CDR3 sequences, around 34% recorded once. This clonotype was seen only a few times.

The source was whole blood, collected in connection with sensitization to the hapten diphenylcyclopropenone (DPC). V gene TRBV20-1 combines with J gene TRBJ2-7; D gene ambiguous. This TCR was sampled from a man between 40 and 49 years old with alopecia areata. Some clones in this sample may be carry-over from other donors' samples. CDR3 loop: CSASSYEQYF. DNA of the CDR3: TGCAGTGCTAGCAGCTACGAGCAGTACTTC.